Listed below are T cell receptor beta chains from one sample, sequenced in a study of cytomegalovirus exposure and HLA in healthy donors. Repertoires were generated with immunoSEQ multiplex PCR, while TCRdb's copy carries only in-frame clones and drops some. The repertoire holds about 110,000 clones, with under 70% as singletons. Source material: PBMCs. The receptors come from a man aged 30-40 years in good health and CMV-seropositive. Both conserved end residues are trimmed from each CDR3. Fields, in order: J gene, D gene, clone size, V gene, CDR3 protein. The D gene is left open where the match is weak. Size tells how often a clone was seen (once, few, many) or the class of an expanded clone, and some rows leave it out.

TRBJ1-2,NA,NA,TRBV27,ASSTGSFHGYT
TRBJ2-6,NA,NA,TRBV9,ASSVALSGANVLT
TRBJ2-1,NA,NA,TRBV11-2,ASSLELRGNEQF
TRBJ2-2,NA,NA,TRBV19,ASSLTANTGELF
TRBJ2-1,TRBD1,NA,TRBV7-9,ASSSRTGENNEQF
TRBJ2-1,TRBD2,NA,TRBV5-1,ASSLQREYGEQF
TRBJ2-7,TRBD1,NA,TRBV5-4,ASSLNRGADTYEQY
TRBJ1-1,NA,few,TRBV28,AMGGLGGTEAF
TRBJ1-3,TRBD1,NA,TRBV30,AWRMFGQGIARDGNTIY
TRBJ2-1,NA,NA,TRBV6-6,ASSFTGEYNEQF
TRBJ1-4,NA,NA,TRBV7-2,ASSLVSAGQPYEKLF
TRBJ1-2,TRBD1,NA,TRBV7-9,ASSPRQGVWYGYT
TRBJ2-1,TRBD2,NA,TRBV2,ASSLEVAGYNEQF
TRBJ1-1,TRBD1,few,TRBV30,AWSVMRRTGTTNTEAF
TRBJ2-1,TRBD1,NA,TRBV4-3,ASSQDRGQPPNEQF
TRBJ2-3,TRBD2,few,TRBV25-1,ASSSTDAASGDTDTQY
TRBJ1-4,NA,once,TRBV2,ASSEIEQANEKLF
TRBJ2-3,NA,NA,TRBV5-1,ASSTGVAASTDTQY
TRBJ1-5,NA,NA,TRBV6-6,ASSYSVGVNQPQH
TRBJ2-1,NA,NA,TRBV7-6,ASSLGVGRDEQF
TRBJ2-1,TRBD2,NA,TRBV7-2,ASSLARLAGGYNEQF
TRBJ2-7,TRBD2,NA,TRBV5-1,ASSPLTSGGYEQY
TRBJ2-1,TRBD1,few,TRBV9,ASSSQGATYNEQF
TRBJ2-1,NA,NA,TRBV28,ASSLSQVPWHEQF
TRBJ2-1,TRBD2,NA,TRBV30,AWSGLSSGSSDEQF
TRBJ2-4,NA,NA,TRBV27,ASSPDWAKNIQY
TRBJ1-1,TRBD1,NA,TRBV6-1,AERDRENTEAF
TRBJ1-2,NA,NA,TRBV29-1,SVQGTYGYT
TRBJ2-5,TRBD1,NA,TRBV7-2,ASSSQGAGETQY
TRBJ2-4,NA,NA,TRBV28,ASSFAGRSNIQY
TRBJ2-1,TRBD1,few,TRBV6-5,ASSYSTGDNEQF
TRBJ2-5,TRBD2,NA,TRBV29-1,SAPRSGRIEETQY
TRBJ2-2,NA,NA,TRBV9,ASSVTVLDTGELF
TRBJ1-2,TRBD1,NA,TRBV27,ASSLIPDREDGYT
TRBJ2-1,TRBD1,NA,TRBV5-1,ASSAPGQGAVMGYNEQF
TRBJ2-2,NA,few,TRBV11-2,ASSLESAGELF
TRBJ2-2,NA,NA,TRBV6-1,ASIGHRTTGELF
TRBJ1-2,TRBD1,NA,TRBV6-5,ASSYGGRGRGGYT
TRBJ2-4,TRBD2,NA,TRBV25-1,ASSESSGRGAKNIQY
TRBJ1-3,NA,NA,TRBV7-3,ASSLQPQGTGNTIY
TRBJ2-1,TRBD2,NA,TRBV29-1,SVRGLAGENEQF
TRBJ2-1,NA,NA,TRBV5-6,ASSLADKDGDEQF
TRBJ2-1,NA,NA,TRBV7-9,ASSQSAVGSSYNEQF
TRBJ1-1,NA,NA,TRBV19,ASSPPQGSRITEAF